This entry is about one TCR beta chain. What it binds is unknown. The junction departs from germline at one end; a sequencing error may be responsible. A second about 7 to 12 cycle PCR used barcoded and J-beta primers. TCRdb used MiXCR to reprocess the 5' RACE reads, holding one entry per CDR3 protein. The sample holds about 290,000 distinct CDR3 sequences, 25% to 30% seen once. These data are taken from a study of blood T cells in healthy people across ages. Per sample, no less than 5 micrograms of total RNA were extracted. Study results and limitations: In these data, TCR beta diversity tracked strongly with naive T cell percentage. Among long-lived donors, naive CD4+ cells were more numerous and diversity higher than in aged donors.

The CDR3 spans 14 residues. From germline, CDR1 is SQVTM and CDR2 ANQGSEA. The V call is TRBV29-1, the J call TRBJ2-3, with 11 bases that match TRBD1. What was sequenced was blood. The source of this sequence is a woman in her sixties or seventies in good health. The chain's CDR3 is CSVARTGGTDMQYF. CDR3 in DNA: TGCAGCGTTGCCCGGACAGGGGGCACGGATATGCAGTATTTT.